The present T cell receptor beta chain was sequenced within a study of T cell responses to AZD1222 COVID-19 vaccine. Findings of the study overall: At 160-218 and 743-854, vaccine-associated CD4 TCRs were dominant, and they spanned spike.

Note on this clone: Its antigen is not known.

The protocol was immunoSEQ multiplex PCR, while the TCRdb copy is restricted to in-frame clones and leaves out a portion. The sample contains 100,000 to 150,000 clones, roughly nine tenths of which appear only once. The CDR3 totals 14 residues. The germline V and J ends were trimmed by 5 bases and 0 bases, with 8 bases remaining between them. The germline CDR1 and CDR2 sequences are MDHEN and SYDVKM. The specimen was peripheral blood, collected on day 0 of AZD1222 vaccination. This TCR came from an adult in good health. The chain uses TRBV28 and TRBJ1-5; no clear D gene. CDR3: CASSIQVSNQPQHF. In DNA form, the CDR3 reads TGTGCCAGCAGTATCCAGGTTAGCAATCAGCCCCAGCATTTT.